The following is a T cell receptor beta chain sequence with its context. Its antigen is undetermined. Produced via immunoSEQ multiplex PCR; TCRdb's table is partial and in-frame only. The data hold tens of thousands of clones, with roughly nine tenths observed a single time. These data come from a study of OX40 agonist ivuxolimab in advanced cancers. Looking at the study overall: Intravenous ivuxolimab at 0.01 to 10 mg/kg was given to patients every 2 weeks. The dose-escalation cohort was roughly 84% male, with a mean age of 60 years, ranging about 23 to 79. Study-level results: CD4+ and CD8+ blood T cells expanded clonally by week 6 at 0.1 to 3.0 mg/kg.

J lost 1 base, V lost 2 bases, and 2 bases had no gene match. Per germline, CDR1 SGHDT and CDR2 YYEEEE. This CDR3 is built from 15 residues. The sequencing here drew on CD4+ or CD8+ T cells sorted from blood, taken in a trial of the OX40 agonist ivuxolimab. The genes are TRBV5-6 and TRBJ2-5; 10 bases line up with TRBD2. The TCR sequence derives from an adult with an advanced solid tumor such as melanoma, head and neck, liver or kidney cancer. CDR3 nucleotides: TGTGCCAGCAGCTTTGCTAGCGGGAGCCAAGAGACCCAGTACTTC. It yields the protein CASSFASGSQETQYF.